Following are 9 T cell receptor beta chains from one sample sequenced in a study of cytomegalovirus exposure and HLA in healthy donors. The PCR employed 60 Vbeta primers together with 13 Jbeta primers. TCRdb's table, derived via immunoSEQ multiplex PCR, lists solely in-frame clones and lacks some. The sample has 65,000 or so clones; approximately 77% are singletons. Input material: PBMCs. These receptors were collected from a woman between 40 and 50 years old in good health and CMV-seropositive.

The rearrangement uses TRBV5-1 and TRBJ1-6; 7 nucleotides match TRBD1. The CDR3 totals 16 residues. With V trimmed by 2 bases and J by 7 bases, 9 bases remained unmatched. Germline values: CDR1 SGHRS, CDR2 YFSETQ. Written as DNA, the CDR3 is TGCGCCAGCAGCTTCACCGGGACAGTGATGAATTCACCCCTCCACTTT. It yields the protein CASSFTGTVMNSPLHF.

The chain carries TRBV28 and TRBJ1-1; D is unclear. The CDR3 sequence is 11 residues long. The germline V gene has CDR1 MDHEN and CDR2 SYDVKM. Trimming cost V 2 bases and J 9 bases, with 7 bases left between them. CDR3 in DNA: TGTGCCAGCAGTTTAACTAGAAAAGCTTTCTTT. Translation gives CASSLTRKAFF.

The V call is TRBV18, the J call TRBJ1-1; D might be TRBD1 (5 bases). In germline, CDR1 is KGHSH, CDR2 LQKENI. With 3 bases removed from V and 1 base from J, the gap between germline ends came to 9 bases. The CDR3 runs to 14 residues. CDR3 sequence (DNA): TGTGCCAGCTCACCTCGAAGGGGGAACACTGAAGCTTTCTTT. This gives the protein CASSPRRGNTEAFF.

In its sample, this clone was seen once. The chain employs TRBV6-1 and TRBJ1-2; TRBD1 agrees at 8 bases. V dropped 4 bases and J dropped 4; count of bases not matched to a gene: 8. The CDR3 consists of 15 residues. The germline V gene has CDR1 MNHNS and CDR2 SASEGT. Written as DNA, the CDR3 is TGTGCCAGCAGTGTCACAGGGGGACAAGGCTATGGCTACACCTTC. Its protein product is CASSVTGGQGYGYTF.

In nucleotides, the CDR3 is TGTGCCAGCAGCGGCAGACAGGCTCCGATGAACACTGAAGCTTTCTTT. Protein sequence: CASSGRQAPMNTEAFF. V usage is TRBV11-3 and J usage is TRBJ1-1, with a possible D match to TRBD1 (6 bases). Trimming left V 5 bases short and J 0 bases short, with 16 bases between. Per the germline V gene, CDR1 is SGHNT and CDR2 is YENEEA. This CDR3 is 16 amino acids long.

The chain couples TRBV11-2 to TRBJ2-7; no definite D call. V was pared by 5 bases and J by 0 bases, with 20 bases between. This CDR3 comprises 17 residues. The germline V gene encodes CDR1 SGHAT and CDR2 FQNNGV. Written as DNA, the CDR3 is TGTGCCAGCAGCCCTAGAGGCGGAGCCTACGACTCCTACGAGCAGTACTTC. It translates to CASSPRGGAYDSYEQYF.

This chain joins TRBV7-8 and TRBJ2-5; possible D gene TRBD1, 6 bases. CDR1 and CDR2 from the germline V gene are SGHVS and FQNEAQ. There are 14 residues in the CDR3. V was pared by 3 bases and J by 3 bases, with 11 bases between. CDR3 DNA: TGTGCCAGCAGCTTTTGGGGGCGCGAAGAGACCCAGTACTTC. Translating it yields CASSFWGREETQYF.

The chain couples TRBV2 to TRBJ2-7; D ambiguous. The CDR3 totals 11 residues. V was pared by 7 bases and J by 1 base, with 5 bases between. Germline CDR1 and CDR2: SNHLY and FYNNEI. This CDR3 is CASTGSYEQYF. CDR3 DNA sequence: TGTGCCAGCACCGGTTCCTACGAGCAGTACTTC. Full variable domain (rest looked up from reference TRBV2 and TRBJ2-7): EPEVTQTPSHQVTQMGQEVILRCVPISNHLYFYWYRQILGQKVEFLVSFYNNEISEKSEIFDDQFSVERPDGSNFTLKIRSTKLEDSAMYFCASTGSYEQYFGPGTRLTVT.

The V and J genes are TRBV10-3 and TRBJ1-5, with a weak D call TRBD1 (5 bases). Deletions cut 0 bases from V and 7 bases from J, with 13 bases between. The CDR3 runs 15 residues. CDR1 and CDR2 from the germline V gene are ENHRY and SYGVKD. The CDR3 is CAISESSGVWQPQHF. As DNA, the CDR3 is TGTGCCATCAGTGAGTCATCGGGGGTTTGGCAGCCCCAGCATTTT.